Listed here is a single T cell receptor beta chain. Its specificity is not known. The sample is drawn from a study of CD8 T cells in ankylosing spondylitis. Study-level findings and limits: Within ankylosing spondylitis blood, a TCR beta motif made up of roughly eight highly homologous variants appeared to be characteristic. Prior work had noted some motif variants in reactive arthritis blood and synovial fluid.

TCRdb called the 5' RACE reads again in MiXCR, with one record for every CDR3 protein. The sample lists 350,000 to 550,000 distinct CDR3 sequences; 25% to 30% were seen once. The sequencing input was blood, either unsorted or a sorted T cell fraction (not recorded which). The receptor's source is a male donor with ankylosing spondylitis.

CDR3 DNA sequence: TGTGCCAGCAAACAGGGGCCGCATAGAGCCCTCCACTTT. It specifies CASKQGPHRALHF. This chain connects TRBV6-1 to TRBJ1-6; 7 bases agree with TRBD1. Germline V lookup: CDR1 MNHNS, CDR2 SASEGT. Trimming at V came to 7 bases and at J to 14 bases, leaving 11 bases not matched to a gene. The CDR3 extends over 13 amino acids.